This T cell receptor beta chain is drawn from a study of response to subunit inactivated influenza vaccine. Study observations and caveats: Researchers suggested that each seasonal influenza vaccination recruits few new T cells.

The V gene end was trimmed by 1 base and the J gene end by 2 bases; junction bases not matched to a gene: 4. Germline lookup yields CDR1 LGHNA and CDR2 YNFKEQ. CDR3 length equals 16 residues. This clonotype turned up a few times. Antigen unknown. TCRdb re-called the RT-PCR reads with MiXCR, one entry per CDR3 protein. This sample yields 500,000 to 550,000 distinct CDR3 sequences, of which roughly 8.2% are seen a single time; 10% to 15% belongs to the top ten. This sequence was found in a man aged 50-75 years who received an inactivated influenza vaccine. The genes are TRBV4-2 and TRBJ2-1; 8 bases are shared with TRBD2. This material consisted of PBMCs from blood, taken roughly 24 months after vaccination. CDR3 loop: CASSQGAGGPYNEQFF. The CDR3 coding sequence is TGTGCCAGCAGCCAAGGGGCGGGGGGTCCCTACAATGAGCAGTTCTTC.